The 11 T cell receptor beta chains below all came from one sample that was sequenced in a study of blood T cells in healthy people across ages. A sample-barcoded 5' primer and a J-beta primer mix were used in a second PCR of roughly 6 to 12 cycles. MiXCR, applied by TCRdb to the 5' RACE reads, yields one record per CDR3 protein. The sample gives over 750,000 distinct CDR3 sequences, roughly 25% of which show up once; 9.4% is in the top ten. These records were also assigned to another study, of T cells of mothers and their children.

Sequencing was done on a sample of blood. The receptors stem from a boy under 18 in good health.

The CDR3 coding sequence is TGTGCCAGCAGTTCACCCGACCTGGGTTCCGGGGAGCTGTTTTTT. Encoded protein: CASSSPDLGSGELFF. This chain connects TRBV6-5 to TRBJ2-2; D gene ambiguous. The CDR3 is 15 residues long. The V gene lost 4 bases and the J gene lost 6 bases, with 15 bases spanning the gap. Germline V gene data show CDR1 as MNHEY and CDR2 as SVGAGI.

The genes are TRBV7-8 and TRBJ2-5; 7 bases are shared with TRBD2. The end of the DNA aligns better with TRBJ2-7, so the J call may be wrong. There are 16 residues in the CDR3. CDR1 and CDR2 from the germline V gene are SGHVS and FQNEAQ. The CDR3 sequence is CASSLAGTTLEYEQYF. CDR3 coding DNA: TGTGCCAGCAGCTTAGCAGGGACTACCCTCGAGTACGAGCAGTACTTC.

V gene TRBV21-1 combines with J gene TRBJ1-1; the D call in the table, TRBD1, was not verified against the DNA. TRBV21-1 is classified as a pseudogene. The length of the CDR3 is 16 residues. The CDR3: CASSKALYQGGTEAFF. The DNA of the CDR3 is TGTGCCAGCAGCAAAGCGCTTTATCAGGGGGGGACTGAAGCTTTCTTT.

This clonotype has a count of ten or more. J is TRBJ2-5 and V is TRBV5-1; 9 nucleotides agree with TRBD2. With V trimmed by 0 bases and J by 5 bases, 8 bases remained unmatched. This CDR3 is built from 16 residues. Germline V gene lookup returns CDR1 SGHRS and CDR2 YFSETQ. This chain's CDR3 is CASSLEGSGRGETQYF. CDR3 nucleotides: TGCGCCAGCAGCTTGGAAGGTAGCGGGAGAGGGGAGACCCAGTACTTC.

This chain joins TRBV11-2 and TRBJ2-7, with 10 bases lining up with TRBD1. Germline V gene data show CDR1 as SGHAT and CDR2 as FQNNGV. The CDR3 extends over 15 amino acids. Trimming took 1 base from V and 3 from J; bases not matched to a gene: 3. The chain's CDR3 is CASSLGGTGVYEQYF. The CDR3 bases are TGTGCCAGCAGCTTAGGAGGGACAGGGGTCTACGAGCAGTACTTC. The full variable domain, rest sourced from reference TRBV11-2 and TRBJ2-7, is EAGVAQSPRYKIIEKRQSVAFWCNPISGHATLYWYQQILGQGPKLLIQFQNNGVVDDSQLPKDRFSAERLKGVDSTLKIQPAKLEDSAVYLCASSLGGTGVYEQYFGPGTRLTVT.

This clonotype has just a few counts. The CDR3 reads CSVGGTTNILEQFF. The CDR3 bases are TGCAGCGTTGGGGGGACTACGAACATTCTTGAGCAGTTCTTC. The chain carries TRBV29-1 and TRBJ2-5, with TRBD2 matching 7 bases. The J call may be incorrect, as the DNA end agrees better with TRBJ2-1. Germline CDR1 SQVTM, CDR2 ANQGSEA. This CDR3 is 14 amino acids long.

This chain's CDR3 is CSVELSGTLQETQYF. In nucleotides, the CDR3 is TGCAGCGTTGAACTTTCCGGGACCCTCCAAGAGACCCAGTACTTC. The rearrangement uses TRBV29-1 and TRBJ2-5; either TRBD1 or TRBD2 may supply D (5 bases each). This CDR3 has 15 residues. The V gene lost 2 bases and the J gene lost 1 base, with 14 bases spanning the gap. Germline lookup yields CDR1 SQVTM and CDR2 ANQGSEA.

This chain uses TRBV10-3 with TRBJ2-7; D gene unclear. This CDR3 comprises 14 residues. From germline, CDR1 is ENHRY and CDR2 SYGVKD. The germline V and J ends were trimmed by 6 bases and 2 bases, with 14 bases remaining between them. CDR3 sequence reads: CAIRGTDTPYEQYF. The CDR3 coding sequence is TGTGCCATCAGGGGAACAGACACTCCCTACGAGCAGTACTTC.

This clonotype was detected a few times. As DNA, the CDR3 is TGTGCCAGCAGCGCAAATGGACGAATTTTGGACGAGCAGTACTTC. This codes for CASSANGRILDEQYF. The gene calls are TRBV9 and TRBJ2-7; D gene uncertain. Trimming took off 3 bases at V and 5 bases at J, with 18 bases between the two ends. Looked up from germline, CDR1 is SGDLS and CDR2 is YYNGEE. CDR3 length equals 15 residues.

This chain joins TRBV29-1 and TRBJ2-3; D remains ambiguous. V was clipped by 4 bases and J by 4 bases, with 3 bases between them. The CDR3 totals 10 residues. Germline V gene sequence: CDR1 SQVTM, CDR2 ANQGSEA. CDR3 DNA: TGCAGCGTTGGGCCAGATACGCAGTATTTT. It translates to CSVGPDTQYF.

The chain has TRBV20-1 and TRBJ2-1; 11 bases match TRBD2. This CDR3 has 14 residues. CDR1 is DFQATT and CDR2 is SNEGSKA in the germline V gene (reference sequence). V was clipped by 1 base and J by 7 bases; unmatched bases: 3. CDR3 residues: CSARGLAGSNEQFF. The CDR3, as DNA: TGCAGTGCTAGAGGACTAGCGGGGAGTAATGAGCAGTTCTTC.